Listed here are 5 T cell receptor beta chains from one sample, sequenced in a study of T cell repertoires in cytomegalovirus infection (dated by TCRdb to the late 2010s). This sample was sequenced with an Illumina HiSeq 1500. TCRdb took the public reads, trimmed them with fastp at Q25, ran MiXCR for clone calling and kept in-frame beta chains. Records with the same CDR3 protein are collapsed into one entry carrying the most frequent genes and DNA. This sample gives roughly 990,000 distinct CDR3 sequences in total; approximately 31% of them show up just once. The top ten hold roughly 13% of the sample. The sample's treatment or condition, from its label and the paper: in vitro stimulation with specific CMV peptide epitopes to enrich CMV-specific T cells. No antigen is known for these receptors. Sequenced here: cultured CD8+ T cells from PBMCs, sampled from culture after CMV antigen stimulation. Receptor source: a human donor in good health (CMV status not recorded). Some clones in this sample may be carry-over from other donors' samples.

The rearrangement links TRBV12-3 or TRBV12-4 to TRBJ2-2; D uncertain. This CDR3 spans 16 amino acids. V was shortened by 3 bases and J by 2 bases, with 13 bases between the two germline ends. Here the CDR3 reads CASSFDPLFNTGELFF. CDR3 DNA sequence: TGTGCCAGCAGTTTTGATCCCCTCTTCAACACCGGGGAGCTGTTTTTT.

The V and J genes are TRBV28 and TRBJ1-2; D remains unclear. CDR1 is MDHEN, CDR2 SYDVKM, per germline. V was pared by 4 bases and J by 5 bases, with 8 bases between. There are 12 residues in the CDR3. The CDR3 DNA is TGTGCCAGCAGTTATGAGGAGTATGGCTACACCTTC. Protein product: CASSYEEYGYTF.

The chain is built from TRBV29-1 and TRBJ2-1, with D uncertain. The CDR3 extends over 16 amino acids. Germline V gives CDR1 SQVTM, CDR2 ANQGSEA. Trimming left V 0 bases short and J 0 bases short, with 12 bases between. The CDR3 DNA sequence: TGCAGCGTTGAAGACACGACGGAGTTCTCCTACAATGAGCAGTTCTTC. This translates into CSVEDTTEFSYNEQFF.

The genes are TRBV5-6 and TRBJ1-3; 7 positions agree with TRBD1. The germline V gene has CDR1 SGHDT and CDR2 YYEEEE. The CDR3 extends over 14 amino acids. V dropped 2 bases and J dropped 2; count of bases not matched to a gene: 1. The CDR3: CASSFGTAGNTIYF. In nucleotides, the CDR3 is TGTGCCAGCAGCTTCGGGACAGCTGGAAACACCATATATTTT.

The chain employs TRBV29-1 and TRBJ1-1; D is ambiguous. CDR1 and CDR2 (germline): SQVTM, ANQGSEA. The length of the CDR3 is 11 residues. V was pared by 3 bases and J by 4 bases, with 6 bases between. CDR3 amino acids: CSVDWGTEAFF. In DNA, the CDR3 is TGCAGCGTTGATTGGGGCACTGAAGCTTTCTTT.